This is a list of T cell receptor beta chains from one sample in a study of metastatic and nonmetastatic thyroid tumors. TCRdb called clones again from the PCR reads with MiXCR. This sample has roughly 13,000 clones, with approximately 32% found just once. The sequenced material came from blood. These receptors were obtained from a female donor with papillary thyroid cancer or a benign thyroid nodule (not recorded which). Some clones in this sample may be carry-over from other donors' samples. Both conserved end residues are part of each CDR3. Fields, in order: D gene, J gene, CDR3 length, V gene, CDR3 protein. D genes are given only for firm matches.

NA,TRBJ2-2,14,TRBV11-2,CASKRGMETGELFF
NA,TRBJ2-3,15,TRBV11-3,CASIYRAVSTDTQYF
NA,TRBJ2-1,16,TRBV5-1,CVSSLTSSSSGDLQFF
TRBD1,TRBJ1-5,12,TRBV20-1,CSAKTGEQPQHF
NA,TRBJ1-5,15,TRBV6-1,CASTKSLNSNQPQHF
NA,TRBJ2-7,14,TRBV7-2,CASSFNAGSYEQYF
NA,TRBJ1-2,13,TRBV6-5,CASSYAESYGYTF
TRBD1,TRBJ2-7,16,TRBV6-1,CASSPRGQGKHRGLYF
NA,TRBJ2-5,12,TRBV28,CASSFHPETQYF
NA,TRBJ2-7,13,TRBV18,CASSPSDSYEQYF
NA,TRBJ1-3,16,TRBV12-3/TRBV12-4,CASSFYWGRSGNTIYF
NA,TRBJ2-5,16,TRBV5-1,CASSPYRDKSAATQYF
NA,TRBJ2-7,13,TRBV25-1,CASQNSRVYEQYF
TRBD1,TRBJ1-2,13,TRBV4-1,CASSSPGGRGYTF
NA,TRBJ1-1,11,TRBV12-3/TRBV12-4,CASRYTESAFF
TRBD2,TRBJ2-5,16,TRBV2,CASETSGRARGETQYF
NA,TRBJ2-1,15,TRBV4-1,CASSQDFSSYNAQCF
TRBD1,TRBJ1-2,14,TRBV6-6,CASSYGTGSDGYTF
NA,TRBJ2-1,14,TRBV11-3,CASSFLTGPNEQFF
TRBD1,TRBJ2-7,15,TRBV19,CASRPTWGQSYEQYF
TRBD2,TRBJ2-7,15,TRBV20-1,CSATLAGLSSYEQYF
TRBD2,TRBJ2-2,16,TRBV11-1,CASSFLGTRNTGELFF
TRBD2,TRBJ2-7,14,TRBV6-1,CAGGRSGGAQEQYF
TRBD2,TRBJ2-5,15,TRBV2,CASNLQRDYPETQYF
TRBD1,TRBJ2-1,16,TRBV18,CASSPDGQGTGHEQFF
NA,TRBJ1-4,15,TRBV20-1,CSARDRGSVNEKLFF
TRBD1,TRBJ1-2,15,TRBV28,CASSLRQGARHGYTF
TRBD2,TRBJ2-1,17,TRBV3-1,CASSLTLFSGGSPWPFF
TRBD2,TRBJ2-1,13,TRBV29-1,CSALAGTKGEQFF
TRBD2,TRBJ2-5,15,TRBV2,CASSLGLAGGQTQYF
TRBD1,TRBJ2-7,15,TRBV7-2,CASSSSGTGSYEQYF
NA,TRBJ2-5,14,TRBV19,CASSIGATVGFQYF
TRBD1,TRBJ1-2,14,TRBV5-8,CASSLPGGPRGYTF
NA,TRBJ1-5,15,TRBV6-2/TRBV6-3,CASSYAMRVVKPQHF
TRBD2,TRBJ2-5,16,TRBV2,CASTSGAGGRVKTQYF
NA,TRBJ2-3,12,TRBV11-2,CASSYGRDTQYF
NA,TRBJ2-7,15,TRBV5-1,CASSSSSYTLYEQYF
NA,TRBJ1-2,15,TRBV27,CASSRGGGSNYGYTF
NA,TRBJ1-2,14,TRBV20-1,CSAAPGVLGYGYTF
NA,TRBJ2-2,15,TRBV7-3,CASSLSPGNTGELFF
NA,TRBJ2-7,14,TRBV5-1,CASSLEGDSYEQYF
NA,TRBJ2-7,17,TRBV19,CASSMGVIGLNSYEQYF
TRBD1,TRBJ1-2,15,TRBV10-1,CASPLRQTGRHGYTF
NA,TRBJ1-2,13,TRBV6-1,CASSEQANYGYTF
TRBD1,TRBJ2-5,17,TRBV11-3,CASSLKVRGHRGETPHF
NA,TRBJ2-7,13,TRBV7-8,CASSPMNGPEQYF
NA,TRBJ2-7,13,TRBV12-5,CASSKLEGDEQYF
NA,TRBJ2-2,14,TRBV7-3,CASSLTGNTGELFF
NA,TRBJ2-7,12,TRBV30,CAWSLSGVEQYF
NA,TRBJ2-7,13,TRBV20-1,CSARHNLDYEQYF
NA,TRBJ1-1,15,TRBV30,CAWSPSPTGNTEAFF
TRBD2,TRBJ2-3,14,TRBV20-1,CSALSGSGTDTQYF
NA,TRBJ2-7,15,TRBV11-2,CASSLEPSGVGEQYF
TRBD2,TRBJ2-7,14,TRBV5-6,CSSSFVAGGTQQYF
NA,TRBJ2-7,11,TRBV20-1,CSARKGGEQYF